This T cell receptor beta chain was sequenced during a study of blood T cell repertoires in COVID-19. Study overall: Donors in the United States, Italy and Spain gave samples during acute or convalescent COVID-19.

Adults between roughly 18 and 95 years of age took part from 24 US areas. Cohort assignment relied on participant-reported clinical history. CDR1 is LGHNT, CDR2 FRNRAP, per germline. This CDR3 has 15 residues. J was trimmed by 4 bases and V by 6 bases; bases with no gene match: 9. Original methodology: Quantification of nucleated cells was approximated via reference gene primer amplification. The repertoire was sequenced with immunoSEQ multiplex PCR; TCRdb's copy has only in-frame clones and lacks some. V and J calls and clone size come straight from that table; D and trimming were deduced from the DNA. The data hold about 260,000 clones, with around 84% observed a single time.

What was sequenced was PBMCs or T cells enriched from blood (not recorded which). This clonotype originated in a man aged 30-40 years with acute COVID-19. V and J are TRBV12-5 and TRBJ2-3; 8 bases fit TRBD2. This chain's CDR3 is CASGKGAGVADTQYF. The CDR3 nucleotides read TGTGCTAGTGGGAAGGGAGCGGGAGTGGCAGATACGCAGTATTTT.